The 22 T cell receptor beta chains presented below share a single source sample, sequenced in a study of Graves' ophthalmopathy and Graves' hyperthyroidism. Using RNA transcripts, the TCR beta CDR3 regions were amplified. RT-PCR in the first round used HTBI primers; a second-round multiplex PCR followed. TCRdb passed the multiplex PCR reads through MiXCR, listing each CDR3 protein once. The table lists fewer than 650,000 distinct CDR3 sequences, about 20% of them singletons. What was sequenced was peripheral blood. The origin of the receptors is a woman between 18 and 30 years old with stable Graves' hyperthyroidism. Some clones in this sample may be carry-over from other donors' samples.

The rearrangement joins TRBV4-2 to TRBJ2-7; tentative D call: TRBD1 (5 bases). V was pared by 4 bases and J by 5 bases, with 21 bases between. From germline, CDR1 is LGHNA and CDR2 YNFKEQ. This CDR3 comprises 16 residues. The CDR3 DNA is TGTGCCAGCAGCCCCTCTGTGGGGCGATTATTGGACGAGCAGTACTTC. Protein: CASSPSVGRLLDEQYF.

The genes are TRBV2 and TRBJ2-7; maybe TRBD2 (6 bases). This CDR3 has 13 amino acids. Germline lookup yields CDR1 SNHLY and CDR2 FYNNEI. With 8 bases removed from V and 1 base from J, the gap between germline ends came to 12 bases. CDR3 DNA sequence: TGTGCCAGCCGCCCTAGCGAATCCTACGAGCAGTACTTC. It yields the protein CASRPSESYEQYF.

This clonotype was seen at least ten times. The chain uses TRBV24-1 and TRBJ1-5, with D tentatively TRBD1 (6 bases). The V gene's germline CDR1 is KGHDR and CDR2 SFDVKD. The CDR3 has 14 residues. V was shortened by 9 bases and J by 6 bases, with 17 bases between the two germline ends. CDR3 residues: CATADRGNSQPQHF. Written as DNA, the CDR3 is TGTGCCACCGCGGACAGAGGGAACAGTCAGCCCCAGCATTTT.

This clonotype occurred many times. The chain combines TRBV6-1 with TRBJ1-3; 8 nucleotides align to TRBD1. The CDR3 runs 16 residues. The germline V gene has CDR1 MNHNS and CDR2 SASEGT. Germline trimming cut 5 bases from V and 0 bases from J; bases unmatched to any gene: 6. The CDR3 DNA follows: TGTGCCAGCAGTCTTGACAGGGGCTTCTCTGGAAACACCATATATTTT. This sequence encodes CASSLDRGFSGNTIYF.

In its sample, this clonotype was seen many times. V gene TRBV12-3 or TRBV12-4 combines with J gene TRBJ1-5; no reliable D call. The CDR3 has 14 amino acids. The V and J ends lost 2 bases and 7 bases respectively, with 12 bases between them. CDR3 amino acids: CASSLTAGNQPQHF. As DNA, the CDR3 is TGTGCCAGCAGTTTAACGGCGGGGAACCAGCCCCAGCATTTT.

The J gene is TRBJ2-7, the V gene TRBV12-3 or TRBV12-4, with TRBD2 as a possible D gene (5 bases). The V and J ends lost 6 bases and 2 bases respectively, with 14 bases between them. The CDR3 sequence is 14 residues long. CDR3 DNA sequence: TGTGCCAGCAGGGCTTCGGGGAACGCCTACGAGCAGTACTTC. It codes for CASRASGNAYEQYF.

Only a few counts were recorded for this clonotype. One end of the junction does not line up with germline, which may come from a read error. The chain recombines TRBV11-2 with TRBJ2-7; D remains ambiguous. The CDR3 is 13 residues long. The germline V gene has CDR1 SGHAT and CDR2 FQNNGV. CDR3 in amino acids: CASSTPVFYEQHF. The CDR3 DNA is TGTGCCAGCAGCACCCCAGTATTCTACGAGCAGCACTTC.

The table lists this clonotype with many counts. CDR3 sequence: CSARGWGRGTEAFF. The CDR3 DNA is TGCAGTGCTAGAGGTTGGGGGCGAGGCACTGAAGCTTTCTTT. The gene calls are TRBV20-1 and TRBJ1-1; maybe TRBD1 (6 bases). This CDR3 spans 14 amino acids. CDR1 is DFQATT, CDR2 SNEGSKA, per germline (reference sequence). Deletions cut 1 base from V and 4 bases from J, with 13 bases between.

This clonotype was observed at least ten times. This chain joins TRBV14 and TRBJ2-5; 7 positions agree with TRBD2. The CDR3 runs to 17 residues. Germline V gene data show CDR1 as SGHDN and CDR2 as FVKESK. The V segment lost 1 base and the J segment 5 bases; nucleotides outside the gene matches: 13. Here the CDR3 DNA reads TGTGCCAGCAGCCAAGGTCTCCGCGGGACTAAGGTGGAGACCCAGTACTTC. Its translation: CASSQGLRGTKVETQYF. Full variable domain (rest looked up from reference TRBV14 and TRBJ2-5): EAGVTQFPSHSVIEKGQTVTLRCDPISGHDNLYWYRRVMGKEIKFLLHFVKESKQDESGMPNNRFLAERTGGTYSTLKVQPAELEDSGVYFCASSQGLRGTKVETQYFGPGTRLLVL.

In its sample, this clonotype was seen a few times. The genes are TRBV11-1 and TRBJ1-1; D unclear. V lost 2 bases, J lost 1 base, and 11 bases lay in between. The germline gives CDR1 SGHAT, CDR2 FQDESV (reference sequence). The CDR3 loop spans 15 amino acids. DNA of the CDR3: TGTGCCAGCAGCTTAAGTCCGAAAGGGAACACTGAAGCTTTCTTT. Amino acids: CASSLSPKGNTEAFF.

J is TRBJ1-5 and V is TRBV18; the match to TRBD1 covers 7 bases. This CDR3 spans 16 amino acids. CDR1 is KGHSH, CDR2 LQKENI, per germline. The V segment lost 3 bases and the J segment 0 bases; nucleotides outside the gene matches: 5. The DNA of the CDR3 is TGTGCCAGCTCACCTGGACAGGCGAATAGCAATCAGCCCCAGCATTTT. Amino acids: CASSPGQANSNQPQHF.

The rearrangement joins TRBV12-3 or TRBV12-4 to TRBJ1-5, with D tentatively TRBD1 (6 bases). V lost 3 bases to trimming and J lost 4 bases, with 13 bases between them. The CDR3 covers 15 residues. CDR3 sequence: CASSFRGLRNQPQHF. In DNA, the CDR3 is TGTGCCAGCAGTTTTAGGGGGTTAAGGAATCAGCCCCAGCATTTT.

This clonotype came up many times. The chain carries TRBV6-1 and TRBJ2-7, with a weak D call TRBD2 (6 bases). The germline CDR1 and CDR2 sequences are MNHNS and SASEGT. This CDR3 spans 14 amino acids. V lost 6 bases to trimming and J lost 2 bases, with 14 bases between them. As DNA, the CDR3 is TGTGCCAGCAGGGACGTCGGCGGGACCTACGAGCAGTACTTC. Encoded protein: CASRDVGGTYEQYF.

In its sample, this clonotype was seen many times. The chain links TRBV5-6 to TRBJ1-5; D is perhaps TRBD1 (6 bases). Germline V gene data show CDR1 as SGHDT and CDR2 as YYEEEE. Trimming took off 5 bases at V and 5 bases at J, with 17 bases between the two ends. The CDR3 is 15 residues long. As DNA, the CDR3 is TGTGCCAGCAGTTTGAGGACAGTTAGTCATCAGCCCCAGCATTTT. Translation: CASSLRTVSHQPQHF. Looking up the rest from reference TRBV5-6 and TRBJ1-5 gives the full variable domain: DAGVTQSPTHLIKTRGQQVTLRCSPKSGHDTVSWYQQALGQGPQFIFQYYEEEERQRGNFPDRFSGHQFPNYSSELNVNALLLGDSALYLCASSLRTVSHQPQHFGDGTRLSIL.

The chain carries TRBV6-5 and TRBJ1-2; no definite D call. Germline V CDR1 and CDR2: MNHEY, SVGAGI. V was trimmed by 2 bases and J by 8 bases, leaving 6 bases between them. CDR3 length equals 11 residues. CDR3 protein: CASSYGNGYTF. As DNA, the CDR3 is TGTGCCAGCAGTTACGGGAACGGCTACACCTTC.

At least ten counts were recorded for this clonotype. The rearrangement joins TRBV30 to TRBJ1-1, with a possible D match to TRBD1 (5 bases). Trimming left V 4 bases short and J 7 bases short, with 10 bases between. The CDR3 runs 11 residues. Per germline, CDR1 GTSNPN and CDR2 SVGIG (reference sequence). The CDR3 DNA is TGTGCCTGGAATTGGGGGATTGAAGCTTTCTTT. Protein: CAWNWGIEAFF.

The rearrangement uses TRBV5-1 and TRBJ1-2; TRBD1 matches at 8 bases. Germline CDR1 SGHRS, CDR2 YFSETQ. The V gene end was trimmed by 6 bases and the J gene end by 4 bases; junction bases not matched to a gene: 5. The CDR3 extends over 13 amino acids. This CDR3 is CASKQGEAYGYTF. The CDR3 DNA reads TGCGCCAGCAAACAGGGGGAGGCCTATGGCTACACCTTC.

This clonotype showed up many times. The chain uses TRBV12-3 or TRBV12-4 and TRBJ1-1; tentatively, D is TRBD1 (6 bases). V was cut by 5 bases and J by 0 bases, with 16 bases left in between. The CDR3 is 16 residues long. CDR3 coding DNA: TGTGCCAGCAGTCTAGGCGACAGGACAATGAACACTGAAGCTTTCTTT. As protein: CASSLGDRTMNTEAFF.

This clonotype was observed many times. For the CDR3, the DNA is TGTGCCAGCAGTTCGGCCGGGACTGAAGCTTTCTTT. Residues: CASSSAGTEAFF. The J gene is TRBJ1-1, the V gene TRBV6-5; D unresolved. Per germline, CDR1 MNHEY and CDR2 SVGAGI. The V and J ends lost 4 bases and 5 bases respectively, with 8 bases between them. This CDR3 has 12 residues.

Many counts were recorded for this clonotype. V is TRBV12-3 or TRBV12-4 and J is TRBJ1-1, with D perhaps matching TRBD1 (5 bases). V was cut by 6 bases and J by 0 bases, with 11 bases left in between. The CDR3 totals 14 residues. CDR3 DNA sequence: TGTGCCAGCAGCAATGGGGCCTTGAACACTGAAGCTTTCTTT. Translating gives CASSNGALNTEAFF.

The chain joins TRBV29-1 to TRBJ1-3; D is possibly TRBD1 (5 bases). V was cut by 4 bases and J by 2 bases, with 12 bases left in between. Germline loops: CDR1 SQVTM, CDR2 ANQGSEA. The CDR3 is 14 residues long. Here the CDR3 DNA reads TGCAGCGTTGGGGGCATCGGGGCTGGAAACACCATATATTTT. This gives the protein CSVGGIGAGNTIYF.

This clonotype has just a few counts. This CDR3 is CATSRDTGETYEQYF. CDR3 DNA: TGTGCCACCAGCAGAGATACCGGGGAGACCTACGAGCAGTACTTC. The chain has TRBV15 and TRBJ2-7, with D possibly matching TRBD2 (5 bases). Germline V gives CDR1 LNHNV, CDR2 YYDKDF (reference sequence). V gave up 0 bases and J gave up 2 bases, with 11 bases separating them. The length of the CDR3 is 15 residues.